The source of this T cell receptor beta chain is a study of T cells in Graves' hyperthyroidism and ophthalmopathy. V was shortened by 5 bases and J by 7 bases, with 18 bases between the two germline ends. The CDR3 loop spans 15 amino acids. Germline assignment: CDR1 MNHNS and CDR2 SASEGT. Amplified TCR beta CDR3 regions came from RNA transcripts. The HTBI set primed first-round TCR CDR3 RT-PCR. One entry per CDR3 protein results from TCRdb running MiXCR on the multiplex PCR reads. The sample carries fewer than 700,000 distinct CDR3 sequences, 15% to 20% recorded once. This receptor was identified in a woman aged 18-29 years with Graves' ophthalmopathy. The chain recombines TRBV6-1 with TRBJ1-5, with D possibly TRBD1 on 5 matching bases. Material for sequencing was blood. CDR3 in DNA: TGTGCCAGCAGTAGGATGGGGGGGGGAAGACAGCCCCAGCATTTT. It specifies CASSRMGGGRQPQHF.